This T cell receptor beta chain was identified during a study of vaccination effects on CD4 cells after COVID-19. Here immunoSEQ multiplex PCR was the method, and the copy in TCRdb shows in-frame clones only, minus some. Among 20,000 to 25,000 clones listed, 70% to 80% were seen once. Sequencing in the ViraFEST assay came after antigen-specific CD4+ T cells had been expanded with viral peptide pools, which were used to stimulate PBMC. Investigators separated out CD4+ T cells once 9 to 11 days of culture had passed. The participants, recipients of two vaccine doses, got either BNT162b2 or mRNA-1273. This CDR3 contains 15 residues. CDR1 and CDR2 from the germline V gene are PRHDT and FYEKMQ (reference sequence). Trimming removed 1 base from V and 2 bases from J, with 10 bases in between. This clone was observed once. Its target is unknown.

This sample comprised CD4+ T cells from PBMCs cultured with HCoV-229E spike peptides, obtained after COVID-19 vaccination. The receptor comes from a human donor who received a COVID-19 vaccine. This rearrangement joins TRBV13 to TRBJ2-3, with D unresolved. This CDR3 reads CASSLAKGPTDTQYF. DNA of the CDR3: TGTGCCAGCAGCTTAGCTAAGGGTCCCACAGATACGCAGTATTTT.